These 2 T cell receptor beta chains share one sample of origin, sequenced in a study of long-term antiretroviral therapy in people with HIV. At the survey level, the v3.0 immunoSEQ assay was run. Generated by immunoSEQ multiplex PCR, the TCRdb table keeps only in-frame clones and is missing some. The data show approximately 29,000 clones, with approximately 87% seen just once and approximately 4% held by the top ten. Sample: unsorted PBMCs, taken 0.5 years after starting antiretroviral therapy. Source of these receptors: a woman aged 18-29 years with HIV.

The V gene is TRBV19, the J gene TRBJ1-1, with D unresolved. V lost 7 bases, J lost 5 bases, and 11 bases lay in between. The CDR3 contains 12 residues. Germline loops: CDR1 LNHDA, CDR2 SQIVND (reference sequence). CDR3 region: CASTMGRTEAFF. DNA for the CDR3: TGTGCCAGTACCATGGGTCGGACTGAAGCTTTCTTT.

V is TRBV4-1 and J is TRBJ2-7; D ambiguous. CDR1 and CDR2 from the germline V gene are MGHRA and YSYEKL. This CDR3 contains 13 residues. V dropped 1 base and J dropped 10 bases, with 14 bases sitting between them. CDR3 loop: CASSQGNGVKQYF. CDR3 coding DNA: TGCGCCAGCAGCCAAGGAAATGGAGTGAAACAGTACTTC.